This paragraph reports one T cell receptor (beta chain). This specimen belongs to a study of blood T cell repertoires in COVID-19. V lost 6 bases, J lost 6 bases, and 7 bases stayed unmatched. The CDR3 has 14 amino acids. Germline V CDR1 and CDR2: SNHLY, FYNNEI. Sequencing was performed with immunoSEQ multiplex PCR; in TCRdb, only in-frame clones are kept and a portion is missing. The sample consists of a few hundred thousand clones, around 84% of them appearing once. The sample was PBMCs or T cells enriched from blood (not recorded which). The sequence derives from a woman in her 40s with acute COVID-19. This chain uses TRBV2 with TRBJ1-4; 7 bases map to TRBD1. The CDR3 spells CASSRTGSYEKLFF. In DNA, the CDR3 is TGTGCCAGCAGCCGGACAGGCTCCTATGAAAAACTGTTTTTT.